Shown below are 18 T cell receptor beta chains from a single sample sequenced in a study of CD8 T cells in ankylosing spondylitis. TCRdb re-analysed the 5' RACE reads in MiXCR, keeping a single row per CDR3 protein. There are 180,000 or so distinct CDR3 sequences in the sample; around a tenth occur only once, and around 29% lies in the top ten. The sample was blood, either unsorted or a sorted T cell fraction (not recorded which). The receptors come from a male donor with ankylosing spondylitis or in good health (not recorded which).

This clonotype was counted ten times or more. This sequence joins TRBV5-5 and TRBJ2-2; D gene unclear. V gave up 5 bases and J gave up 0 bases, with 11 bases separating them. From germline, CDR1 is SGHKS and CDR2 YYEKEE (reference sequence). This CDR3 is built from 15 residues. CDR3 sequence (DNA): TGTGCCAGCAGTCTTATTACCGCGAACACCGGGGAGCTGTTTTTT. Protein sequence: CASSLITANTGELFF.

A remark on this clonotype: A much bigger clone sits one base away, suggesting this may be a read error. V is TRBV3-1 and J is TRBJ2-7, with D tentatively TRBD1 or TRBD2 (8 bases each). CDR1 is LGHDT and CDR2 is YNNKEL in the germline V gene (reference sequence). The CDR3 runs to 17 residues. CDR3 sequence: CATSQGGQGLGRDEQYF. CDR3 coding DNA: TGTGCCACCAGCCAAGGTGGACAGGGACTAGGGCGGGACGAGCAGTACTTC.

This clonotype was observed at least ten times. The chain combines TRBV7-6 with TRBJ1-3, with unresolved D. With 4 bases removed from V and 0 bases from J, the gap between germline ends came to 7 bases. The CDR3 sequence is 14 residues long. CDR1 and CDR2 (germline): SGHVS, FNYEAQ. The CDR3 DNA is TGTGCCAGCAGCTGGACGGACTCTGGAAACACCATATATTTT. The encoded protein is CASSWTDSGNTIYF.

The rearrangement joins TRBV11-2 to TRBJ2-7; TRBD2 matches at 8 bases. The CDR3 length is 16 residues. Trimming took 1 base from V and 5 from J; bases not matched to a gene: 10. Germline CDR1 reads SGHAT; CDR2 reads FQNNGV. CDR3 in DNA: TGTGCCAGCAGCTTAGGGGGACCAGCGGGAGTCGACGAGCAGTACTTC. Translation: CASSLGGPAGVDEQYF. Full variable domain (outside the CDR3, taken from reference TRBV11-2 and TRBJ2-7): EAGVAQSPRYKIIEKRQSVAFWCNPISGHATLYWYQQILGQGPKLLIQFQNNGVVDDSQLPKDRFSAERLKGVDSTLKIQPAKLEDSAVYLCASSLGGPAGVDEQYFGPGTRLTVT.

Many counts were recorded for this clonotype. This chain links TRBV20-1 with TRBJ2-1; 12 bases agree with TRBD2. Germline V gene data show CDR1 as DFQATT and CDR2 as SNEGSKA (reference sequence). V was pared by 8 bases and J by 7 bases, with 6 bases of the junction left unmatched. The CDR3 sequence is 13 residues long. The DNA of the CDR3 is TGCAGTTTTAGACTAGCGGGAGAGAATGAGCAGTTCTTC. It translates to CSFRLAGENEQFF.

This clonotype was observed many times. The rearrangement joins TRBV2 to TRBJ1-2; D not certain. This CDR3 spans 12 amino acids. The ends were cut back, 6 bases at V and 5 bases at J, with 10 bases in the middle. The germline gives CDR1 SNHLY, CDR2 FYNNEI. CDR3 amino acids: CASSPRRYGYTF. CDR3 in DNA: TGTGCCAGCAGCCCCAGACGTTATGGCTACACCTTC.

CDR3 DNA sequence: TGCAGTGCCCATCCCCTATCGGGGGCGTGGGATACGCAGTATTTT. Translated, it gives CSAHPLSGAWDTQYF. The chain couples TRBV20-1 to TRBJ2-3, with D perhaps given as TRBD1 or TRBD2 (6 bases each). CDR1 and CDR2 from the germline V gene are DFQATT and SNEGSKA (reference sequence). V lost 6 bases to trimming and J lost 6 bases, with 22 bases between them. CDR3 length: 15 amino acids.

This clonotype was seen ten or more times. CDR3 sequence: CASSATAQFSGNTIYF. Written as DNA, the CDR3 is TGTGCCAGCAGCGCCACTGCACAGTTCTCTGGAAACACCATATATTTT. The chain uses TRBV9 and TRBJ1-3, with unresolved D. From germline, CDR1 is SGDLS and CDR2 YYNGEE. V lost 3 bases to trimming and J lost 0 bases, with 13 bases between them. This CDR3 comprises 16 residues.

This clonotype was counted between two and nine times. The chain employs TRBV7-9 and TRBJ2-5; D is unresolved. The germline V and J ends were trimmed by 7 bases and 0 bases, with 6 bases remaining between them. The length of the CDR3 is 12 residues. The germline CDR1 and CDR2 sequences are SEHNR and FQNEAQ (reference sequence). In nucleotides, the CDR3 is TGTGCCAGCACCTCCTACCAAGAGACCCAGTACTTC. Protein: CASTSYQETQYF.

This clonotype came up many times. The chain links TRBV27 to TRBJ2-7; D unclear. Germline CDR1 is MNHEY and CDR2 is SMNVEV (reference sequence). The V gene lost 4 bases and the J gene lost 0 bases, with 13 bases spanning the gap. The CDR3 length is 15 residues. The CDR3 sequence is CASSYWRGSSYEQYF. In nucleotides, the CDR3 is TGTGCCAGCAGTTATTGGCGAGGTAGCTCCTACGAGCAGTACTTC.

This clonotype was found many times. The chain has TRBV7-2 and TRBJ2-3, with D hard to call. V shed 1 base and J shed 0 bases, with 2 bases lying between them. Germline-derived CDR1 and CDR2 are SGHTA and FQGNSA. The CDR3 contains 13 residues. The CDR3 loop is CASSLVSTDTQYF. The CDR3 DNA follows: TGTGCCAGCAGCTTAGTGAGCACAGATACGCAGTATTTT.

Turning to this clonotype: A read error may explain this, as a much larger clone is one base away. V usage is TRBV4-1 and J usage is TRBJ1-1, with D unresolved. Trimming took off 0 bases at V and 5 bases at J, with 10 bases between the two ends. Germline lookup yields CDR1 MGHRA and CDR2 YSYEKL. The CDR3 runs to 14 residues. The CDR3 region is CASSQEKRATEAFF. CDR3 DNA: TGCGCCAGCAGCCAAGAAAAAAGGGCAACTGAAGCTTTCTTT.

This clonotype was seen ten or more times. This chain joins TRBV12-3 or TRBV12-4 and TRBJ2-1; D is undetermined. The germline V and J ends were trimmed by 6 bases and 0 bases, with 9 bases remaining between them. The CDR3 covers 14 residues. CDR3 DNA sequence: TGTGCCAGCAGCCCCGGACGCTCCTACAATGAGCAGTTCTTC. Translating it yields CASSPGRSYNEQFF.

The table lists this clonotype with many counts. The chain combines TRBV3-1 with TRBJ1-3; D is unresolved. There are 16 residues in the CDR3. V dropped 0 bases and J dropped 1 base, with 10 bases sitting between them. Germline loops: CDR1 LGHDT, CDR2 YNNKEL (reference sequence). Written as DNA, the CDR3 is TGTGCCAGCAGCCAAGATCCCTTCAGGTCTGGAAACACCATATATTTT. It yields the protein CASSQDPFRSGNTIYF.

This clonotype was seen many times. As DNA, the CDR3 is TGCAGTGCTAGAGAGCGAGGGGGCTCCCTACACGAGCAGTACTTC. Protein sequence: CSARERGGSLHEQYF. V usage is TRBV20-1 and J usage is TRBJ2-7, with 7 bases lining up with TRBD1. Germline V lookup: CDR1 DFQATT, CDR2 SNEGSKA (reference sequence). This CDR3 spans 15 amino acids. V lost 0 bases to trimming and J lost 5 bases; unmatched junction nucleotides: 10.

This clonotype was observed at least ten times. The chain recombines TRBV29-1 with TRBJ1-4; weak D call: TRBD1 (6 bases). Germline CDR1 is SQVTM and CDR2 is ANQGSEA. This CDR3 contains 14 residues. V lost 3 bases and J lost 2, with 10 bases in between. For the CDR3, the DNA is TGCAGCGTTGATACGGGGGGCACTAATGAAAAACTGTTTTTT. This encodes CSVDTGGTNEKLFF.

This clonotype has at least ten counts. This chain joins TRBV7-2 and TRBJ2-1; possible D gene TRBD1, 6 bases. CDR1 and CDR2 from the germline V gene are SGHTA and FQGNSA. The CDR3 length is 14 residues. Trimming took off 6 bases at V and 7 bases at J, with 16 bases between the two ends. The CDR3 DNA reads TGTGCCAGCAGACGTGGACAGACTCTAAATGAGCAGTTCTTC. As protein: CASRRGQTLNEQFF.

This clonotype was found many times. The gene calls are TRBV7-8 and TRBJ1-6; D is unclear. This CDR3 contains 14 residues. Germline CDR1 and CDR2: SGHVS and FQNEAQ. V was cut by 0 bases and J by 10 bases, with 10 bases left in between. The CDR3 DNA reads TGTGCCAGCAGCTTAGCCTGGGTCGGGTCACCCCTCCACTTT. Its protein is CASSLAWVGSPLHF.